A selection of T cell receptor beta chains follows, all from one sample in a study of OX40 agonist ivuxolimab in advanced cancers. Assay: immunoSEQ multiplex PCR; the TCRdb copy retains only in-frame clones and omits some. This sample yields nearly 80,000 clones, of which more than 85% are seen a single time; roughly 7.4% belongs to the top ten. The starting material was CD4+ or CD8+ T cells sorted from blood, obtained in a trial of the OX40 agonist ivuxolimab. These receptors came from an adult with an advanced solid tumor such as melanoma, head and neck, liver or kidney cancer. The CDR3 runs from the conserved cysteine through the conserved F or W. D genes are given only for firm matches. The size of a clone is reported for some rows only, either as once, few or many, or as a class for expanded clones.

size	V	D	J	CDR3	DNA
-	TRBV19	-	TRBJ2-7	CASTAEPGFHEQYF	TGTGCCAGTACCGCAGAGCCGGGGTTCCACGAGCAGTACTTC
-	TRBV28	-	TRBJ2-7	CASSSPGPYEQYF	TGTGCCAGCAGTTCTCCGGGACCCTACGAGCAGTACTTC
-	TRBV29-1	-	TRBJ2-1	CSVDGTFSYNEQFF	TGCAGCGTCGACGGGACGTTCTCCTACAATGAGCAGTTCTTC
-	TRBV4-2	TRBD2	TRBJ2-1	CASSQDWGTSGRANEQFF	TGTGCCAGCAGCCAAGATTGGGGGACTAGCGGGAGAGCCAATGAGCAGTTCTTC
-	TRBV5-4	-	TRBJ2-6	CASSSSGRAGANVLTF	TGTGCCAGCAGCAGTTCTGGCAGGGCTGGGGCCAACGTCCTGACTTTC
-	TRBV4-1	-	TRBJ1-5	CASSLQEGNQPQHF	TGCGCCAGCAGCCTACAGGAGGGGAATCAGCCCCAGCATTTT
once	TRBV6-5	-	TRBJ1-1	CASSYSGAGLNTEAFF	TGTGCCAGCAGTTACTCGGGGGCGGGGTTGAACACTGAAGCTTTCTTT
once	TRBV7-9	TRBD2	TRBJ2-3	CASSLGSLAVTDTQYF	TGTGCCAGCAGCTTAGGTAGCCTAGCGGTCACAGATACGCAGTATTTT
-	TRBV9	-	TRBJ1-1	CASSVWGANTEAFF	TGTGCCAGCAGCGTATGGGGGGCGAACACTGAAGCTTTCTTT
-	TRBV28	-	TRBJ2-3	CASPPSRTDTQYF	TGTGCCAGCCCCCCATCTAGGACAGATACGCAGTATTTT
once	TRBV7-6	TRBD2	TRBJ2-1	CASSPRTSGSISYNEQFF	TGTGCCAGCAGCCCCAGGACTAGCGGGAGTATCTCCTACAATGAGCAGTTCTTC
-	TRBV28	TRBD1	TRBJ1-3	CASSLGGQGAGNTIYF	TGTGCCAGCAGTTTAGGGGGACAGGGAGCAGGAAACACCATATATTTT
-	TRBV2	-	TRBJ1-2	CASRIFSDGYTF	TGTGCCAGCAGGATATTCTCGGATGGCTACACCTTC
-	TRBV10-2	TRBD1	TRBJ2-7	CASSLQGYEQYF	TGCGCCAGCAGCCTACAGGGGTACGAGCAGTACTTC
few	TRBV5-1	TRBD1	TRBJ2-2	CASSLRQGRDTGELFF	TGCGCCAGCAGCTTGAGACAGGGTAGGGACACCGGGGAGCTGTTTTTT
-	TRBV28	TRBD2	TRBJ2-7	CASSLMSGNYEQYF	TGTGCCAGCAGTTTAATGAGCGGGAACTACGAGCAGTACTTC
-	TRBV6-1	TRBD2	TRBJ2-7	CATGIKVAGSYEQYF	TGTGCCACCGGTATTAAGGTAGCGGGATCCTACGAGCAGTACTTC
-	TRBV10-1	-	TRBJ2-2	CASSDRVHGNTGELFF	TGCGCCAGCAGTGACAGGGTTCATGGGAACACCGGGGAGCTGTTTTTT
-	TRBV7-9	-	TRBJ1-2	CASSLAERSYGYTF	TGTGCCAGCAGCTTAGCCGAGCGTTCCTATGGCTACACCTTC
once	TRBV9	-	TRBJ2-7	CASSVDFLSYEQYF	TGTGCCAGCAGCGTAGATTTCCTCTCCTACGAGCAGTACTTC
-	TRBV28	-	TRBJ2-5	CAYVGGETQYF	TGTGCCTACGTGGGGGGAGAGACCCAGTACTTC
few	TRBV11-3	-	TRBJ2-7	CASSFGSLTEQYF	TGTGCCAGCAGCTTCGGTTCCTTAACCGAGCAGTACTTC
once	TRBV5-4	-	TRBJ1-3	CASSLEGGSGNTIYF	TGTGCCAGCAGCTTGGAAGGAGGCTCTGGAAACACCATATATTTT
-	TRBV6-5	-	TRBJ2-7	CASRRDHYEQYF	TGTGCCTCAAGGAGGGACCACTACGAGCAGTACTTC
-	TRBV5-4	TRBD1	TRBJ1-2	CASSIDRVVGYGYTF	TGTGCCAGCAGCATTGACAGGGTAGTTGGGTATGGCTACACCTTC
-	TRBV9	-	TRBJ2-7	CASSAGVVSYEQYF	TGTGCCAGCAGTGCAGGGGTGGTGTCCTACGAGCAGTACTTC
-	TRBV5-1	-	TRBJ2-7	CASSLAGTPTYEQYF	TGCGCCAGCAGCTTGGCCGGGACACCAACCTACGAGCAGTACTTC
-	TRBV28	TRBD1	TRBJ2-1	CASSSQGAQYNEQFF	TGTGCCAGCAGTTCACAGGGGGCGCAGTACAATGAGCAGTTCTTC
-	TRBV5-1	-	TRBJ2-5	CASSLGGGAPETQYF	TGCGCCAGCAGCTTAGGAGGGGGCGCACCAGAGACCCAGTACTTC
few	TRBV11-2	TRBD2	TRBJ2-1	CASSLGARGTSGKSNEQFF	TGTGCCAGCAGCTTAGGGGCCCGGGGGACTAGCGGGAAGTCCAATGAGCAGTTCTTC
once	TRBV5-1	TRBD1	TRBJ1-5	CASSVSGTGGGQPQHF	TGCGCCAGCAGCGTTTCCGGGACAGGGGGCGGCCAGCCCCAGCATTTT
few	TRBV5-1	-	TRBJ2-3	CASSLGGTSTDTQYF	TGCGCCAGCAGCTTGGGCGGGACCAGCACAGATACGCAGTATTTT
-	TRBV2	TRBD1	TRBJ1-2	CASRTGVLYGYTF	TGTGCCAGCAGGACAGGGGTGCTCTATGGCTACACCTTC
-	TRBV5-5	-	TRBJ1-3	CASSQGTSRSGNTIYF	TGTGCCAGCAGCCAAGGGACTTCCCGCTCTGGAAACACCATATATTTT
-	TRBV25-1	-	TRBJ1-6	CASSEYRRPALHF	TGTGCCAGCAGTGAATATCGGCGGCCTGCCCTCCACTTT
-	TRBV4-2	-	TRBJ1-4	CASSQGAATNEKLFF	TGTGCCAGCAGCCAAGGGGCAGCTACTAATGAAAAACTGTTTTTT
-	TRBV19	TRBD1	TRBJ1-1	CASSTGQGLNTEAFF	TGTGCCAGTAGTACGGGACAGGGGCTGAACACTGAAGCTTTCTTT
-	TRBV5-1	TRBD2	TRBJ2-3	CASSLELRSGRAILDTQYF	TGCGCCAGCAGCTTGGAACTGAGAAGCGGGAGGGCCATTCTAGATACGCAGTATTTT
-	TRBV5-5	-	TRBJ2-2	CASSRQATGELFF	TGTGCCAGCAGCCGGCAGGCCACCGGGGAGCTGTTTTTT
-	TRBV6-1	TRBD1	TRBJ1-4	CASKYQGVREKLFF	TGTGCCAGCAAATACCAGGGGGTGAGGGAAAAACTGTTTTTT
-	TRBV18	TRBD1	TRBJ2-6	CASSQQGTGANVLTF	TGTGCCAGCTCACAACAGGGGACTGGGGCCAACGTCCTGACTTTC
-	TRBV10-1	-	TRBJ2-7	CAKTTHYEQYF	TGCGCCAAAACTACGCACTACGAGCAGTACTTC
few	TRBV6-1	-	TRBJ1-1	CASSRGTAGTEAFF	TGTGCCAGCAGCCGGGGGACGGCGGGCACTGAAGCTTTCTTT
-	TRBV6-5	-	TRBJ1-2	CASSRTDRSYGYTF	TGTGCCAGCAGTCGGACTGACAGGTCCTATGGCTACACCTTC
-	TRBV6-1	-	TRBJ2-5	CASSEALGVQETQYF	TGTGCCAGCAGTGAAGCGCTAGGGGTCCAAGAGACCCAGTACTTC
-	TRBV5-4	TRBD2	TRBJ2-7	CASSLSKRGTYEQYF	TGTGCCAGCAGCTTGTCTAAGCGGGGTACCTACGAGCAGTACTTC
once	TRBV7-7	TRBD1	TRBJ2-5	CASSQQGARETQYF	TGTGCTAGCAGCCAACAGGGGGCGCGGGAGACCCAGTACTTC
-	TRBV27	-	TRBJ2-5	CASSLFQGKETQYF	TGTGCCAGCAGTTTATTTCAGGGAAAGGAGACCCAGTACTTC
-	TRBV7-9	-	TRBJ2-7	CASPDGTYEQYF	TGTGCCAGCCCGGACGGAACCTACGAGCAGTACTTC
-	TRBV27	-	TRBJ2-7	CASSLKSGRLYEQYF	TGTGCCAGCAGTCTAAAGTCGGGACGTCTCTACGAGCAGTACTTC
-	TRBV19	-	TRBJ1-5	CASSLFPYRAVGPQRHQPQHF	TGTGCCAGTAGTCTGTTCCCCTACAGGGCTGTAGGCCCCCAAAGGCATCAGCCCCAGCATTTT
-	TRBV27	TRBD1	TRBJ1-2	CASRPRGQGYGYTF	TGTGCCAGCAGACCCCGGGGACAGGGGTATGGCTACACCTTC
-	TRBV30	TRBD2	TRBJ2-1	CAWSVQASGRPYNEQFF	TGTGCCTGGAGTGTCCAGGCTAGCGGGCGCCCCTACAATGAGCAGTTCTTC
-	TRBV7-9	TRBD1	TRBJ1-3	CASSQGVGNTIYF	TGTGCCAGCAGCCAGGGGGTGGGGAACACCATATATTTT